Detailed here is one T cell receptor (beta chain). The antigen remains unidentified. The sample comes from a study of OX40 agonist ivuxolimab in advanced cancers. Overall study: Dose-escalation patients suffered from hepatocellular carcinoma, melanoma, renal cell or head and neck cancer. Patients were 65% to 85% male with ages roughly 23 to 85, mean roughly 64. Checkpoint inhibitors had been given previously to approximately 40% of patients.

V was clipped by 3 bases and J by 4 bases, with 9 bases between them. Germline-derived CDR1 and CDR2 are WSHSY and SAAADI. The CDR3 extends over 13 amino acids. Repertoires were generated with immunoSEQ multiplex PCR, while TCRdb's copy carries only in-frame clones and drops some. Among 70,000 to 85,000 clones listed, approximately 83% were seen once. Study-level findings and limits: Expanded clones tended on average to be more numerous among CD8+ T cells than CD4+.

Sequenced here: CD4+ or CD8+ T cells sorted from blood, sampled in a trial of the OX40 agonist ivuxolimab. The chain links TRBV10-2 to TRBJ1-2; TRBD1 might be the D (6 bases). The sequence came from an adult with an advanced solid tumor such as melanoma, head and neck, liver or kidney cancer. The DNA of the CDR3 is TGCGCCAGCAGTGACGGGACATCCTATGGCTACACCTTC. It encodes CASSDGTSYGYTF.